These T cell receptor beta chains were read from a single sample in a study of monozygotic twins with inflammatory bowel disease. Each CDR3 protein gets one entry in TCRdb, which reprocessed the 5' RACE reads and gives no DNA. This sample's table has approximately 330,000 distinct CDR3 sequences. The sample was blood. Receptors were obtained from a human donor with ulcerative colitis or Crohn's disease, or a healthy co-twin of an affected twin (not recorded which). Both conserved end residues are part of each CDR3. Fields, in order: V gene, J gene, CDR3 protein.

V gene: TRBV24-1
J gene: TRBJ2-1
CDR3 protein: CATSVDKPNEQFF

V gene: TRBV7-9
J gene: TRBJ1-6
CDR3 protein: CASSLQGEGSPLHF

V gene: TRBV20-1
J gene: TRBJ2-1
CDR3 protein: CSAASPGTGRLEQFF

V gene: TRBV24-1
J gene: TRBJ2-2
CDR3 protein: CATSDKDSTGELFF

V gene: TRBV6-5
J gene: TRBJ1-2
CDR3 protein: CASSPDTFRSYTF

V gene: TRBV28
J gene: TRBJ1-1
CDR3 protein: CASRLDGNTEAFF

V gene: TRBV6-1
J gene: TRBJ2-1
CDR3 protein: CASRAQDRFNEQFF

V gene: TRBV7-9
J gene: TRBJ2-2
CDR3 protein: CASSPIDRDTGELFF

V gene: TRBV24-1
J gene: TRBJ2-3
CDR3 protein: CATGVPTGARDTQYF

V gene: TRBV12-3/TRBV12-4
J gene: TRBJ2-7
CDR3 protein: CASSFGTAKQYF

V gene: TRBV2
J gene: TRBJ1-1
CDR3 protein: CASAETRPGKNTEAFF

V gene: TRBV27
J gene: TRBJ2-5
CDR3 protein: CASSLSPSQETQYF

V gene: TRBV11-3
J gene: TRBJ2-7
CDR3 protein: CASSLGGGREQYF

V gene: TRBV20-1
J gene: TRBJ1-5
CDR3 protein: CSARGLNNQPQHF

V gene: TRBV5-1
J gene: TRBJ2-7
CDR3 protein: CASSLGGTGDHYEQYF

V gene: TRBV6-5
J gene: TRBJ1-5
CDR3 protein: CASSYSTTGNQPQHF

V gene: TRBV5-5
J gene: TRBJ2-1
CDR3 protein: CASSLGTEYNEQFF

V gene: TRBV7-6
J gene: TRBJ2-2
CDR3 protein: CASSPRLVGELFF

V gene: TRBV15
J gene: TRBJ1-3
CDR3 protein: CATSRDGRSGNTIYF

V gene: TRBV24-1
J gene: TRBJ2-5
CDR3 protein: CATSDAGQAPTGETQYF

V gene: TRBV21-1
J gene: TRBJ2-2
CDR3 protein: CASKVDRDRENTGELFF

V gene: TRBV7-6
J gene: TRBJ2-1
CDR3 protein: CASSSPSGSSYNEQFF

V gene: TRBV9
J gene: TRBJ2-2
CDR3 protein: CASSVSWEGPQDGELFF

V gene: TRBV5-1
J gene: TRBJ1-4
CDR3 protein: CASSLNGEKLFF

V gene: TRBV6-1
J gene: TRBJ1-1
CDR3 protein: CASSELVTEAFF

V gene: TRBV5-1
J gene: TRBJ2-5
CDR3 protein: CASSLATSGIQETQYF

V gene: TRBV12-5
J gene: TRBJ1-2
CDR3 protein: CASGLGWGQGGYTF

V gene: TRBV5-1
J gene: TRBJ2-1
CDR3 protein: CASSLEQGLNEQFF

V gene: TRBV7-9
J gene: TRBJ2-7
CDR3 protein: CASSSDPHYEQYF

V gene: TRBV6-1
J gene: TRBJ1-4
CDR3 protein: CASSEAIGTGDEKLFF

V gene: TRBV30
J gene: TRBJ1-4
CDR3 protein: CAWRKGATNEKLFF

V gene: TRBV4-1
J gene: TRBJ2-2
CDR3 protein: CASSQVRVGGELFF

V gene: TRBV11-3
J gene: TRBJ2-7
CDR3 protein: CASSRGGSSYEQYF

V gene: TRBV6-1
J gene: TRBJ2-7
CDR3 protein: CASSKSSYVHEQYF

V gene: TRBV5-4
J gene: TRBJ2-7
CDR3 protein: CAGSRDRATYEQYF

V gene: TRBV12-3/TRBV12-4
J gene: TRBJ2-5
CDR3 protein: CASSLSPGGETQYF

V gene: TRBV7-8
J gene: TRBJ2-1
CDR3 protein: CASRSHLVPSATGESNEQFF

V gene: TRBV4-2
J gene: TRBJ1-2
CDR3 protein: CASSREVEPNYGYTF

V gene: TRBV12-3/TRBV12-4
J gene: TRBJ2-3
CDR3 protein: CASTTRLAGGTDTQYF

V gene: TRBV25-1
J gene: TRBJ1-2
CDR3 protein: CASSGGQDIYGYTF

V gene: TRBV23-1
J gene: TRBJ2-3
CDR3 protein: CAQQSGDTQYF